This T cell receptor (beta chain) stems from a study of long-term antiretroviral therapy in people with HIV (dated by TCRdb to between 2022 and 2023). About the full investigation: The earliest samples were collected approximately a decade before the 2015 WHO recommendation for immediate ART, a period when ART was typically delayed until CD4 counts fell. Whether ART initiation and durable HIV suppression were associated with changes in peripheral blood TRB repertoire composition and diversity was tested in a retrospective serial study. The cohort contributed about 200 cryopreserved PBMC samples from 30 adults with confirmed HIV infection, collected serially over a mean of around 6 years (range 1-12). Of the roughly 30 participants with HIV, about twelve were female. Test extractions of a monoclonal T-cell line alongside a few dozen polyclonal samples showed no cross-contamination during QIAcube processing.

About this clone: Its antigen is unknown. No base quality values were provided; no much bigger clone lies one nucleotide off.

Inclusion was restricted to participants for whom at least one PBMC sample before ART initiation and at least two post-ART samples were available. All participants with HIV were treated in the United States of America. Before DNA extraction, cryopreserved samples of roughly 1-11 million PBMC were thawed and then washed. At the time of the earliest PBMC sample, participants with HIV were aged between about 20 and 55 years. PBMC samples from each participant spanned 1-4 timepoints before ART initiation and 2-8 timepoints after ART initiation, with a median of 7 samples. For every participant, serial HIV viral load, CD4+ T-cell count, ART history and demographic data were obtained. A Qiagen kit on a QIAcube was used to extract genomic DNA from unsorted PBMC, with samples processed in batches of 12. The immunoSEQ hsTCRB v3.0 assay was used at survey level resolution for TRB variable region sequencing. TRB sequencing targeted a depth of roughly 35,000-55,000 T-cell genomes per sample. Pooled TRB libraries were sequenced on an Illumina MiSeq with a v3 150-cycle kit. From the authors' description of their analysis: Repertoire analysis was performed in R inside a reproducible Nextflow workflow that covered QC, data transformation and analysis. LymphoSeq2, an R package for AIRR-Seq data exploration, was used to implement custom analyses. After excluding several samples that yielded fewer than 5000 total TRB sequences, fewer than 200 HIV repertoires remained for analysis. Of the roughly 190 retained HIV repertoires, 55 to 60 were collected before and 129 after ART initiation. Repertoires were downsampled to 5000 TRB nucleotide sequences, and summary statistics were averaged over 100 downsampling iterations. The analysis kept only TRB sequences whose CDR3 regions were at least seven amino acids long. Diversity was assessed using a clonality score derived from Shannon entropy and using the Gini coefficient. In repertoire networks, the top 5000 CDR3 amino acid sequences were linked whenever an edit distance of one separated two sequences. For TRB CDR3 amino acid sequences, antigen specificity groups and MHC restriction were predicted with GLIPH2. Known CMV, EBV, HIV or tissue antigen associations were flagged by matching CDR3 amino acid sequences against VDJdb and McPAS-TCR. Pre-ART, post-ART and control groups were compared with Wilcoxon signed-rank tests and Holm-Bonferroni correction. Sourced from immuneACCESS, this table was stored by TCRdb with only in-frame sequences that have V and J called. A share of the clones is absent; for the studies checked, an unresolved V gene accounts for under half, and the remainder has no known explanation. The DNA was the basis for D and trimming; V, J and clone size are from that table. In all, the sample holds more than 25,000 clones, and roughly nine tenths of those were seen once. The ten largest clones represent less than 5% of the sample.

According to the germline V gene, CDR1 reads SGHTA and CDR2 reads FQGNSA. V was cut back by 1 base and J by 0 bases, leaving a gap of 12 bases between them. There are 16 amino acids in the CDR3, from cysteine to phenylalanine inclusive. Only CDR3 DNA remains: 48 bases, in frame from the first base. The full study reports these points: Inferences about post-ART repertoire changes were limited because no data were available on ART adherence, viral resistance or therapy changes. Unsorted PBMC were profiled instead of sorted CD4+ and CD8+ T cells because pre-ART samples had limited cell numbers. Starting ART was linked to a significant rise in TRB diversity, yet even after long-term ART the diversity remained significantly lower than in transplant donor controls. Compared with controls, HIV repertoires had narrower CDR3 length ranges, and the network structure pointed to an antigen-experienced repertoire that shifted only slightly toward naive after ART. Expanded TRB clones identified before ART initiation dominated the repertoire across all time points, though the dominance fluctuated and decreased in many PLHIV after ART. The samples span the years 2004 to 2017, and the ART regimens used may be less effective than current regimens. Because PBMC availability was limited, only the TCR beta chain was sequenced, with no alpha chain pairing.

This TCR derives from a man between 18 and 29 years old with HIV. The input for sequencing was unsorted PBMCs, taken 3.1 years after starting antiretroviral therapy. Rearrangement joined TRBV7-2 to TRBJ2-5, with TRBD2 as a weak D call on 5 bases. The CDR3: CASSLGRAPHQETQYF. The nucleotides read TGTGCCAGCAGCTTAGGGCGGGCCCCCCACCAAGAGACCCAGTACTTC.